Detailed here is one T cell receptor (beta chain). Its antigen is unknown. This may stem from a read error, because a much larger clone lies one nucleotide away. RNA from unsorted whole blood was extracted with TRIzol reagent, and germline DNA was obtained with the DNeasy Blood & Tissue kit. Patients had chronic HBV infection and were treatment-naive at sampling. Before surgery, about 4 milliliters of peripheral blood were drawn into K2EDTA tubes. The sample comes from a study of tumor-infiltrating lymphocytes in primary liver carcinoma (dated by TCRdb to 2015 to 2018). With respect to the entire study: Between late 2015 and early 2016, roughly 5 patients in China with histopathologically diagnosed primary liver carcinoma had their tumors surgically resected. A total of 35 specimens from 5 patients went through TCRbeta repertoire sequencing, namely 25 tumor regions, 5 adjacent noncancerous liver tissues and 5 peripheral blood samples. TCRbeta repertoire sequencing, expression microarrays and whole-exome sequencing were combined in the study across five regions of each liver tumor, with adjacent normal tissue and blood also included. Each sample produced about 3.65 to 7.13 million productive TCRbeta reads, and read depth showed no significant difference between tissue types. Technical replicate repertoires showed high reproducibility, with mean shared-clone rates about 0.86 and correlation coefficients above 0.95. Of the five patients, three men and two women aged 30 to 69 years, four had hepatocellular carcinoma and one had combined HCC and intrahepatic cholangiocarcinoma. The five patients had tumors of stage T1-T3 N0M0, with maximum diameters ranging from roughly 4.2 to 10 cm.

TCRbeta-specific cDNA was reverse-transcribed from 500 to 550 ng total RNA using a constant-region primer and ProtoScript II reverse transcriptase. The TCRbeta libraries were prepared through three rounds of nested multiplex PCR following a slightly modified ARM-PCR procedure. Sample barcodes and Illumina adapters were attached in a final 25-cycle PCR using Deep VentR polymerase. Before sequencing, amplicons of 200-500 bp were purified from gel using a QIAquick gel extraction kit. An Illumina HiSeq 2500 was used to sequence the TCRbeta amplicons, generating 250-bp paired-end reads. In the paper's pipeline: Reads were quality-trimmed with Trimmomatic v0.33, and paired reads were merged with FLASH v1.2.11 to recover full CDR3 sequences. MiGEC v1.2.1b assigned V, D and J germline segments to the rearranged TCRbeta sequences. Clonotype statistics and Shannon-Wiener diversity indices were calculated with VDJtools v1.0.0. To reduce sampling bias, subsequent analyses other than the diversity analysis used only the 250 most abundant clonotypes in each sample. The public reads were reprocessed in TCRdb via fastp at Q25 and MiXCR, keeping in-frame beta chains. Every distinct CDR3 protein forms one entry, paired with its most common genes and DNA. What appears here as the V and J calls and clone size reflects TCRdb's work, not the paper's. The sample profile shows 250,000 to 400,000 distinct CDR3 sequences; 65% of them were found once. The biggest ten clones account for roughly 8.9% of the sample.

Here is what the overall study found, with its caveats: Pairs of tumor regions showed greater repertoire overlap (mean around 36%) than tumor-adjacent pairs (approximately 17%) or tumor-blood pairs (approximately 15%), which is consistent with antigen-driven expansion. Since the samples were bulk and unsorted, there was no way to compare CD4+ and CD8+ T cell repertoires. The top 250 clones accounted for a significantly greater share of the repertoire in tumors than in blood (p = 0.039). The study included only five patients, and the authors note findings should be validated in a larger study. Only the TCR beta chain was sequenced, which likely underestimates true repertoire diversity because unpaired alpha chains were not captured.

This clonotype was obtained from a man aged 40-49 years with primary liver carcinoma and hepatitis B virus infection. Specimen: peripheral blood.

At the DNA level, the sequence is TGTGCCAGCACGCCCCCTGGACAGGGCCGCACAGATACGCAGTATTTT. This sequence encodes CASTPPGQGRTDTQYF. The receptor chain draws on TRBV6-2 or TRBV6-3 and TRBJ2-3, and TRBD1 aligns with 8 junction nucleotides. Spanning cysteine to phenylalanine, the CDR3 consists of 16 amino acids. The only DNA kept is the CDR3, 48 bases in frame from the first base. From V the trimming removes 7 bases and from J it removes 1 base, while the gene matches leave 10 bases of the junction unaccounted for. Sequences MNHEY (CDR1) and SVGEGT (CDR2) are obtained from the germline V gene.